This paragraph covers one T cell receptor beta chain sequence. This receptor's antigen is unknown. The record has no base qualities; no much larger clone is one base away. This sample was taken from a study of response to subunit inactivated influenza vaccine (dated by TCRdb to the late 2010s). Background for the entire study: Deep quantitative profiling of the T cell receptor repertoire was used in the study to follow responses to a trivalent subunit inactivated influenza vaccine.

Receptor libraries were prepared by RT-PCR. The listed sequencing device is Illumina HiSeq 2500. The raw public reads went through TCRdb reprocessing: fastp at Q25, MiXCR clone calling, in-frame beta chains kept. CDR3 protein duplicates are merged, each entry listing the most common genes and DNA. The sample yields over 400,000 distinct CDR3 sequences; over 9.5% were counted once. The ten largest account for roughly 12% of the sample. The time point label here, explained by the study, means: 45 days after influenza vaccine administration. The germline V gene specifies SGHRS as CDR1 and YFSETQ as CDR2. The junction shows trimming of 1 base on V and 2 bases on J, plus 15 bases between the germline ends. The CDR3 runs 16 residues from the cysteine to the phenylalanine. Of the read, only the CDR3 DNA is kept; its 48 bases are in frame from base 1. Here is what the overall study found, with its caveats: According to the authors, only a limited number of new T cells may be recruited by each seasonal influenza vaccination.

In this chain, TRBV5-1 is recombined with TRBJ2-5, with the D gene too uncertain to name. The receptor was isolated from a man aged 50-59 years who received an inactivated influenza vaccine. Donor details come from another sample of the same person, matched by shared clones. The specimen comprised PBMCs from blood, sampled about 40 days after vaccination. In nucleotide form, the sequence is TGCGCCAGCAGCTTGAACGGGCAGTCGACGCAAGAGACCCAGTACTTC. This yields the protein CASSLNGQSTQETQYF.